The 24 T cell receptor beta chains listed next were all sequenced from one sample in a study of regulatory T cells in long-lasting Graves disease. Libraries of TCR beta came from iRepertoire HTBI primers plus Arm-PCR of CDR3 regions. TCRdb used MiXCR to reprocess the multiplex PCR reads, holding one entry per CDR3 protein. This sample carries a few hundred thousand distinct CDR3 sequences, 20% to 25% of them seen once, and the ten largest clones take over 11%. The time point was: newly diagnosed GD, antithyroid drugs for less than 3 months. RNA extracted from PBMCs served as the sequencing template. The source was peripheral blood mononuclear cells (PBMCs), collected at new diagnosis, from a patient treated with antithyroid drugs. The receptors originated from a female donor with Graves disease.

This clonotype was detected ten times or more. This chain links TRBV28 with TRBJ1-2; 8 bases map to TRBD1. This CDR3 has 14 residues. J lost 5 bases, V lost 3 bases, and 5 bases had no gene match. The germline CDR1 and CDR2 sequences are MDHEN and SYDVKM. CDR3 residues: CASSFRGRRYGYTF. The CDR3 DNA sequence: TGTGCCAGCAGTTTCAGGGGGCGCAGGTATGGCTACACCTTC.

Ten or more counts support this clonotype. The chain employs TRBV12-3 or TRBV12-4 and TRBJ1-2; 8 bases fit TRBD1. V was pared by 6 bases and J by 8 bases, with 8 bases of the junction left unmatched. The CDR3 spans 13 residues. The chain's CDR3 is CASSRTGKRGYTF. Written as DNA, the CDR3 is TGTGCCAGCAGCAGGACAGGGAAACGGGGCTACACCTTC.

This clonotype was counted ten times or more. The chain combines TRBV6-9 with TRBJ1-2; perhaps TRBD1 as D (6 bases). Germline CDR1 reads MNHGY; CDR2 reads SVAAGI. The CDR3 extends over 13 amino acids. Trimming removed 4 bases at V and 10 bases at J, with 16 bases between. The CDR3 DNA sequence: TGTGCCAGCAGTTCTGGGGGGCGGAAGTTCTACACCTTC. Protein: CASSSGGRKFYTF.

This clonotype occurred many times. V gene TRBV6-5 combines with J gene TRBJ1-1; no clear D gene. Germline-derived CDR1 and CDR2 are MNHEY and SVGAGI. CDR3 size: 11 residues. Trimming took 2 bases from V and 10 from J, leaving 8 bases between them. The CDR3 spells CASSYGLAAFF. CDR3 nucleotide sequence: TGTGCCAGCAGTTACGGCTTGGCAGCTTTCTTT.

A note on this clonotype: A far larger clone is a single base away, which makes a read error likely. The CDR3 coding sequence is TGTGCCAGCAGCAGTCGCACTAGCCAAGGTAATGGGCAGTTCTTC. It yields the protein CASSSRTSQGNGQFF. The rearrangement links TRBV7-2 to TRBJ2-4; D is perhaps TRBD2 (6 bases). The DNA end is more similar to TRBJ2-1, so the J call may be wrong. CDR1 and CDR2 (germline): SGHTA, FQGNSA. This CDR3 region has 15 residues.

This clonotype has at least ten counts. The rearrangement uses TRBV7-2 and TRBJ2-1, with 10 bases matching TRBD2. The CDR3 is 14 amino acids. The germline gives CDR1 SGHTA, CDR2 FQGNSA. Unmatched junction bases numbered 3, after V lost 3 bases and J lost 7 bases. The CDR3 here is CASSFGLADNEQFF. The CDR3 DNA follows: TGTGCCAGCAGCTTTGGACTAGCGGATAATGAGCAGTTCTTC.

This clonotype has at least ten counts. V is TRBV6-1 and J is TRBJ1-1; no clear D. This CDR3 has 14 amino acids. The germline V gene has CDR1 MNHNS and CDR2 SASEGT. Trimming removed 6 bases at V and 3 bases at J, with 14 bases between. For the CDR3, the DNA is TGTGCCAGCAGGATACCGGGCCTCTACACTGAAGCTTTCTTT. Encoded protein: CASRIPGLYTEAFF.

The genes are TRBV20-1 and TRBJ1-5, with 9 bases matching TRBD1. CDR3 size: 19 residues. Looked up from germline, CDR1 is DFQATT and CDR2 is SNEGSKA (reference sequence). V dropped 0 bases and J dropped 0; count of bases not matched to a gene: 12. The CDR3 DNA reads as TGCAGTGCTAGAGATCGAAACAGGGGGCCATTATATAGCAATCAGCCCCAGCATTTT. Its protein product is CSARDRNRGPLYSNQPQHF.

Ten or more counts support this clonotype. J is TRBJ1-2 and V is TRBV10-3; 9 bases are a match to TRBD1. The ends lost 7 bases at V and 8 bases at J; junction bases unmatched: 11. This CDR3 contains 14 residues. From germline, CDR1 is ENHRY and CDR2 SYGVKD. The CDR3 nucleotides read TGTGCCATCACCGAACAGGGGGCGATGGAAGGCTACACCTTC. It is translated as CAITEQGAMEGYTF.

This clonotype has ten or more counts. The chain is built from TRBV29-1 and TRBJ1-1; D is unresolved. The length of the CDR3 is 13 residues. Germline V lookup: CDR1 SQVTM, CDR2 ANQGSEA. The CDR3 coding sequence is TGCACCACGTATTCGGCACAGAACACTGAAGCTTTCTTT. This sequence encodes CTTYSAQNTEAFF.

This clonotype appeared many times. V and J are TRBV30 and TRBJ1-3; D remains unclear. Trimming cost V 0 bases and J 4 bases, with 10 bases left between them. The germline CDR1 and CDR2 sequences are GTSNPN and SVGIG (reference sequence). The length of the CDR3 is 14 residues. CDR3: CAWSVRGLGNTIYF. In DNA, the CDR3 is TGTGCCTGGAGTGTACGGGGATTGGGAAACACCATATATTTT. Complete variable domain (other parts from reference TRBV30 and TRBJ1-3): SQTIHQWPATLVQPVGSPLSLECTVEGTSNPNLYWYRQAAGRGLQLLFYSVGIGQISSEVPQNLSASRPQDRQFILSSKKLLLSDSGFYLCAWSVRGLGNTIYFGEGSWLTVV.

This clonotype has ten or more counts. The chain uses TRBV7-2 and TRBJ2-2; D remains ambiguous. V gave up 1 base and J gave up 4 bases, with 13 bases separating them. The CDR3 is 16 residues long. The germline V gene has CDR1 SGHTA and CDR2 FQGNSA. The CDR3 coding sequence is TGTGCCAGCAGCTTAGTGGTCGGGTACGGCACCGGGGAGCTGTTTTTT. As protein: CASSLVVGYGTGELFF.

In this sample, this clonotype turned up a few times. The chain joins TRBV24-1 to TRBJ2-2; 8 bases align to TRBD2. Trimming cost V 7 bases and J 2 bases; bases outside gene matches: 11. This CDR3 is 17 amino acids long. The germline V gene has CDR1 KGHDR and CDR2 SFDVKD. The CDR3 DNA is TGTGCCACCAGAGGCGGTTTAAGCGGGGGTAACACCGGGGAGCTGTTTTTT. Residues: CATRGGLSGGNTGELFF.

The table lists this clonotype with a few counts. A far larger clone is one base from this, pointing to a likely read error. The chain has TRBV18 and TRBJ2-3; the match to TRBD1 covers 10 bases. Gene TRBJ2-1 matches the end of the DNA better, so the J call may be wrong. CDR3 length: 14 amino acids. Germline values: CDR1 KGHSH, CDR2 LQKENI. In nucleotides, the CDR3 is TGTGCCAGCTCCCCCCGGACAGGGGGAGACGAGCAGTTCTTC. Amino acids: CASSPRTGGDEQFF.

Many counts were recorded for this clonotype. The rearrangement links TRBV12-3 or TRBV12-4 to TRBJ2-3; 13 nucleotides align to TRBD2. The CDR3 loop spans 18 amino acids. Unmatched junction bases numbered 11, after V lost 6 bases and J lost 2 bases. CDR3 in amino acids: CASRPGLAGEYTTDTQYF. For the CDR3, the DNA is TGTGCCAGCAGACCCGGACTAGCGGGAGAATACACCACAGATACGCAGTATTTT.

This clonotype has a count of ten or more. The J gene is TRBJ1-1, the V gene TRBV30; TRBD1 aligns across 12 bases. The CDR3 covers 16 residues. V lost 3 bases and J lost 5; bases outside the gene matches: 10. Germline loops: CDR1 GTSNPN, CDR2 SVGIG (reference sequence). The CDR3 spells CAWRSRDRGLGTEAFF. The DNA of the CDR3 is TGTGCCTGGAGGTCCCGGGACAGGGGGCTGGGGACTGAAGCTTTCTTT.

At least ten counts were recorded for this clonotype. This sequence joins TRBV11-2 and TRBJ2-6; D uncertain. CDR1 SGHAT and CDR2 FQNNGV come from the germline V gene. The germline V and J ends were trimmed by 4 bases and 0 bases, with 10 bases remaining between them. This CDR3 region has 16 residues. This CDR3 reads CASSSADTSGANVLTF. CDR3 nucleotides: TGTGCCAGCAGCTCGGCCGACACCTCTGGGGCCAACGTCCTGACTTTC.

Worth noting for this clonotype: A read error is the likely source, as a far larger clone sits one nucleotide away. V and J are TRBV3-1 and TRBJ2-1, with D uncertain. This CDR3 comprises 14 residues. The germline V and J ends were trimmed by 4 bases and 9 bases, with 16 bases remaining between them. Germline V gene data show CDR1 as LGHDT and CDR2 as YNNKEL (reference sequence). The DNA of the CDR3 is TGTGCCAGCAGCCCCCGGGTAGGAGACGGTGAGCAGTTCTTC. Protein product: CASSPRVGDGEQFF.

This clonotype was recorded many times. The rearrangement links TRBV5-1 to TRBJ2-7; TRBD2 matches at 11 bases. V gave up 3 bases and J gave up 3 bases; unmatched junction bases: 8. CDR3 size: 16 residues. CDR1 and CDR2 (germline): SGHRS, YFSETQ. CDR3 sequence reads: CASSSPSGGTFYEQYF. The CDR3 DNA is TGCGCCAGCAGCTCTCCTAGCGGGGGGACTTTCTACGAGCAGTACTTC.

This clonotype appeared a few times. The chain joins TRBV5-1 to TRBJ2-5; 7 bases align to TRBD1. V dropped 1 base and J dropped 3; count of bases not matched to a gene: 0. Germline CDR1 reads SGHRS; CDR2 reads YFSETQ. The CDR3 covers 13 residues. In DNA form, the CDR3 reads TGCGCCAGCAGCTTGCAGGGGGAAGAGACCCAGTACTTC. Translating it yields CASSLQGEETQYF. Filled out from reference TRBV5-1 and TRBJ2-5, the complete variable domain reads KAGVTQTPRYLIKTRGQQVTLSCSPISGHRSVSWYQQTPGQGLQFLFEYFSETQRNKGNFPGRFSGRQFSNSRSEMNVSTLELGDSALYLCASSLQGEETQYFGPGTRLLVL.

In its sample, this clonotype was seen many times. Here the CDR3 DNA reads TGTGCCAGCAGCCCCCCGGGACTAGCGCCTTACAATGAGCAGTTCTTC. Translating it yields CASSPPGLAPYNEQFF. V is TRBV3-1 and J is TRBJ2-1; 10 nucleotides match TRBD2. From germline, CDR1 is LGHDT and CDR2 YNNKEL (reference sequence). CDR3 length: 16 amino acids. V shed 4 bases, J shed 4 bases, and the junction held 7 bases outside the gene matches.

The chain employs TRBV29-1 and TRBJ2-2; TRBD1 might be the D (5 bases). Between the trimmed V and J ends, which lost 6 bases and 4 bases, there was a span of 9 bases. CDR1 is SQVTM and CDR2 is ANQGSEA in the germline V gene. The CDR3 is 12 residues long. CDR3 coding DNA: TGCAGCGTAGGACACCCCACCGGGGAGCTGTTTTTT. Translated, it gives CSVGHPTGELFF.

V and J are TRBV7-2 and TRBJ1-6; TRBD1 agrees at 7 bases. V shed 8 bases, J shed 3 bases, and the junction held 13 bases outside the gene matches. The germline CDR1 and CDR2 sequences are SGHTA and FQGNSA. The length of the CDR3 is 17 residues. The CDR3 spells CASRTRSWTGYNSPLHF. As DNA, the CDR3 is TGTGCCAGCCGCACTCGATCCTGGACAGGCTATAATTCACCCCTCCACTTT.

This clonotype was seen ten or more times. The chain is built from TRBV6-1 and TRBJ2-7; D ambiguous. From germline, CDR1 is MNHNS and CDR2 SASEGT. The V end was cut by 3 bases, the J end by 2 bases, with 11 bases between. This CDR3 comprises 14 residues. In nucleotides, the CDR3 is TGTGCCAGCAGTGAGGCCAGGCCCCCCTACGAGCAGTACTTC. Translating it yields CASSEARPPYEQYF.